The 27 T cell receptor beta chains below were found in one sample sequenced in a study of naive and memory T cell subsets. An equimolar mix of two oligonucleotides served as the beta constant-region primer for TRBC1 and TRBC2. The ligated cDNA underwent four PCR rounds using SP2 and nested alpha and beta constant-region primers. TCRdb re-analysed the UMI-ligation and nested PCR reads in MiXCR, keeping a single row per CDR3 protein. The table includes approximately 80,000 distinct CDR3 sequences, about 10% detected once. The sequenced material came from naive CD8+ T cells from blood. The source of these receptors is a human donor in good health.

This chain connects TRBV4-3 to TRBJ2-7; D remains unclear. The ends were cut back, 0 bases at V and 4 bases at J, with 7 bases in the middle. Germline V gives CDR1 LGHNA, CDR2 YSLEER. This CDR3 spans 13 amino acids. The CDR3 nucleotides are TGCGCCAGCAGCCAAGATCAAAGATACGAGCAGTACTTC. This translates into CASSQDQRYEQYF.

This clonotype was observed at least ten times. The J gene is TRBJ2-1, the V gene TRBV29-1; TRBD2 is a possible D gene (5 bases). V lost 2 bases, J lost 3 bases, and 8 bases lay in between. CDR1 is SQVTM, CDR2 ANQGSEA, per germline. This CDR3 has 13 residues. This CDR3 reads CSVEPGNYNEQFF. DNA of the CDR3: TGCAGCGTTGAACCCGGGAACTACAATGAGCAGTTCTTC.

In its sample, this clonotype was seen many times. This chain's CDR3 is CSPTIAGAFCDEQFF. As DNA, the CDR3 is TGCAGTCCTACCATAGCGGGAGCTTTTTGCGATGAGCAGTTCTTC. The chain is built from TRBV20-1 and TRBJ2-1; 9 nucleotides match TRBD2. V lost 8 bases to trimming and J lost 8 bases; unmatched junction nucleotides: 16. CDR1 and CDR2 from the germline V gene are DFQATT and SNEGSKA (reference sequence). The CDR3 extends over 15 amino acids.

This clonotype was recorded a few times. The V call is TRBV21-1, the J call TRBJ2-1; no check of the table's D call, TRBD1, against the DNA was made. TRBV21-1 is an annotated pseudogene. The CDR3 loop spans 16 amino acids. The CDR3 protein is CASRPPTDPNDNEQFF. As DNA, the CDR3 is TGTGCCAGCAGACCTCCGACAGACCCAAACGACAATGAGCAGTTCTTC.

The table lists this clonotype with many counts. The chain carries TRBV7-9 and TRBJ1-1, with unresolved D. Germline V gene sequence: CDR1 SEHNR, CDR2 FQNEAQ (reference sequence). The V gene lost 1 base and the J gene lost 1 base, with 10 bases spanning the gap. The CDR3 loop spans 15 amino acids. DNA of the CDR3: TGTGCCAGCAGCTTAGTTTCGGGTCCGAACACTGAAGCTTTCTTT. Translated, it gives CASSLVSGPNTEAFF.

This clonotype was observed a few times. The rearrangement joins TRBV27 to TRBJ2-1; D is unresolved. This CDR3 comprises 14 residues. Trimming pared 5 bases from V and 5 bases from J, leaving 13 bases between. CDR1 and CDR2 (germline): MNHEY, SMNVEV (reference sequence). The CDR3 sequence: CASSPKGPHNEQFF. CDR3 DNA sequence: TGTGCCAGCAGTCCAAAGGGTCCCCACAATGAGCAGTTCTTC.

V is TRBV7-8 and J is TRBJ2-1, with D possibly being TRBD2 (6 bases). Per the germline V gene, CDR1 is SGHVS and CDR2 is FQNEAQ. The germline V and J ends were trimmed by 2 bases and 8 bases, with 13 bases remaining between them. The CDR3 extends over 14 amino acids. The CDR3 sequence: CASSLPTGSYEQFF. For the CDR3, the DNA is TGTGCCAGCAGCTTACCGACCGGGAGCTATGAGCAGTTCTTC.

A note on this clonotype: A much more abundant neighbour one base away suggests this may be a read error. CDR3: CASRSLGKGLGQPQHF. CDR3 in DNA: TGTGCCAGCAGGTCACTGGGGAAGGGTTTGGGTCAGCCCCAGCATTTT. This chain joins TRBV6-5 and TRBJ1-5; D is uncertain. CDR3 length: 16 residues. The germline V gene encodes CDR1 MNHEY and CDR2 SVGAGI. Trimming pared 6 bases from V and 6 bases from J, leaving 21 bases between.

In DNA, the CDR3 is TGCGCCAGCAGCCCACGGACAGGGGTGTACAATGAGCAGTTCTTC. Its protein product is CASSPRTGVYNEQFF. The chain couples TRBV4-1 to TRBJ2-1; 9 nucleotides agree with TRBD1. Germline loops: CDR1 MGHRA, CDR2 YSYEKL. The ends lost 4 bases at V and 4 bases at J; junction bases unmatched: 5. The CDR3 consists of 15 residues.

J is TRBJ1-5 and V is TRBV27; 7 bases line up with TRBD1. The CDR3 loop spans 14 amino acids. V shed 3 bases, J shed 4 bases, and the junction held 3 bases outside the gene matches. Germline assignment: CDR1 MNHEY and CDR2 SMNVEV (reference sequence). CDR3 region: CASSFRQGNQPQHF. CDR3 in DNA: TGTGCCAGCAGTTTCCGACAGGGTAATCAGCCCCAGCATTTT.

This clonotype was seen many times. CDR3 region: CASSPPVSYEQYF. DNA of the CDR3: TGTGCCAGCAGCCCCCCGGTCTCCTACGAGCAGTACTTC. J is TRBJ2-7 and V is TRBV7-2; D unresolved. Trimming stripped 5 bases from V and 0 bases from J, with 8 bases between. This CDR3 is 13 amino acids long. The V gene's germline CDR1 is SGHTA and CDR2 FQGNSA. Drawing the rest from reference TRBV7-2 and TRBJ2-7, the complete variable domain is GAGVSQSPSNKVTEKGKDVELRCDPISGHTALYWYRQSLGQGLEFLIYFQGNSAPDKSGLPSDRFSAERTGGSVSTLTIQRTQQEDSAVYLCASSPPVSYEQYFGPGTRLTVT.

This chain links TRBV6-6 with TRBJ2-1; TRBD1 aligns across 10 bases. CDR1 is MNHNY, CDR2 SVGAGI, per germline (reference sequence). CDR3 length: 16 residues. V shed 6 bases, J shed 6 bases, and the junction held 11 bases outside the gene matches. The CDR3 spells CASRPETGGIFNEQFF. In nucleotides, the CDR3 is TGTGCCAGCAGGCCGGAGACAGGGGGCATTTTCAATGAGCAGTTCTTC.

The CDR3 spells CASSYSSGPYEQYF. In DNA, the CDR3 is TGTGCCAGCAGTTACTCATCCGGTCCCTACGAGCAGTACTTC. The chain employs TRBV6-5 and TRBJ2-7, with no clear D. V gave up 0 bases and J gave up 2 bases, with 8 bases separating them. The CDR3 runs 14 residues. The germline V gene has CDR1 MNHEY and CDR2 SVGAGI.

This clonotype was seen repeatedly, ten times or more. The chain recombines TRBV5-4 with TRBJ2-3, with TRBD2 matching 12 bases. The CDR3 extends over 20 amino acids. CDR1 SGHNT and CDR2 YYREEE come from the germline V gene (reference sequence). V lost 2 bases to trimming and J lost 0 bases; unmatched junction nucleotides: 13. The CDR3 DNA reads as TGTGCCAGCAGCTTCAAGATGGCGGCTAGCGGGAGGGTTAGCACAGATACGCAGTATTTT. Amino acids: CASSFKMAASGRVSTDTQYF.

This clonotype was recorded a few times. The CDR3 is CATRARTQGGTDTQYF. The CDR3 DNA is TGTGCCACCAGGGCCCGGACTCAGGGAGGCACAGATACGCAGTATTTT. This chain uses TRBV15 with TRBJ2-3; TRBD1 or TRBD2 may be the D gene (5 bases each). The CDR3 is 16 amino acids. Germline lookup yields CDR1 LNHNV and CDR2 YYDKDF (reference sequence). Trimming removed 6 bases at V and 1 base at J, with 17 bases between.

This clonotype has more than one count but fewer than ten. The chain employs TRBV10-3 and TRBJ2-1; D gene unclear. CDR1 and CDR2 (germline): ENHRY, SYGVKD. The CDR3 spans 14 residues. V was trimmed by 0 bases and J by 10 bases, leaving 13 bases between them. The CDR3 bases are TGTGCCATCAGTGAGTCGAGTAGCTTTGACGAGCAGTTCTTC. This sequence encodes CAISESSSFDEQFF.

This clonotype has a handful of counts. The CDR3 DNA is TGTGCCAGCAGTTTCGATCCAGGGGGAAGCGGCTACACCTTC. Protein sequence: CASSFDPGGSGYTF. The gene calls are TRBV27 and TRBJ1-2, with 7 bases matching TRBD1. Germline V lookup: CDR1 MNHEY, CDR2 SMNVEV (reference sequence). CDR3 size: 14 residues. The trim removed 3 bases at V and 8 bases at J, leaving 9 bases unmatched.

The J gene is TRBJ1-6, the V gene TRBV11-2, with 8 bases aligning to TRBD1. The CDR3 is 15 amino acids. The trim removed 4 bases at V and 7 bases at J, leaving 6 bases unmatched. CDR1 is SGHAT and CDR2 is FQNNGV in the germline V gene. CDR3 sequence: CASSWGTGLNSPLHF. CDR3 coding DNA: TGTGCCAGCAGCTGGGGGACAGGTCTAAATTCACCCCTCCACTTT.

Only a few counts were recorded for this clonotype. This rearrangement joins TRBV4-2 to TRBJ2-7; 12 nucleotides line up with TRBD2. The junction had 4 bases not matched to a gene; V was cut back by 10 bases and J by 0 bases. The CDR3 length is 14 residues. Germline V gene data show CDR1 as LGHNA and CDR2 as YNFKEQ. The CDR3 bases are TGTGCCATCGAGACTAGCGGGGGCTCCTACGAGCAGTACTTC. Its translation: CAIETSGGSYEQYF.

This clonotype was seen ten or more times. The J gene is TRBJ2-5, the V gene TRBV24-1; weak D call: TRBD2 (6 bases). Germline V gene data show CDR1 as KGHDR and CDR2 as SFDVKD. This CDR3 comprises 17 residues. Trimming took off 3 bases at V and 3 bases at J, with 19 bases between the two ends. CDR3 in amino acids: CATSDVRESVLKETQYF. CDR3 coding DNA: TGTGCCACCAGTGATGTGCGGGAATCGGTCCTCAAAGAGACCCAGTACTTC.

This clonotype showed up just a few times. This chain links TRBV24-1 with TRBJ2-1; 9 nucleotides agree with TRBD1. The CDR3 consists of 15 residues. Germline CDR1 is KGHDR and CDR2 is SFDVKD. V was clipped by 3 bases and J by 9 bases; unmatched bases: 8. The CDR3 DNA follows: TGTGCCACCAGTGATAGAACAGGGGGCCGAGGTGAGCAGTTCTTC. Protein product: CATSDRTGGRGEQFF.

The chain employs TRBV30 and TRBJ2-7, with TRBD2 identical over 9 bases. The trim removed 1 base at V and 4 bases at J, leaving 17 bases unmatched. There are 18 residues in the CDR3. Per germline, CDR1 GTSNPN and CDR2 SVGIG (reference sequence). Here the CDR3 DNA reads TGTGCCTGGAGTGGGTCTACGGACAGCGGGAGGACCAAGTACGAGCAGTACTTC. Protein product: CAWSGSTDSGRTKYEQYF.

This clonotype was detected only a few times. The chain links TRBV2 to TRBJ1-5; D gene unclear. The ends were cut back, 8 bases at V and 4 bases at J, with 12 bases in the middle. The CDR3 length is 13 residues. CDR1 SNHLY and CDR2 FYNNEI come from the germline V gene. The CDR3 loop reads CASCSSLNQPQHF. Here the CDR3 DNA reads TGTGCCAGCTGTTCATCTCTTAATCAGCCCCAGCATTTT.

At least ten counts were recorded for this clonotype. V usage is TRBV20-1 and J usage is TRBJ1-2; no firm D call. The CDR3 runs 14 residues. Trimming shortened V by 0 bases and J by 6 bases, and 14 bases separated the two germline ends. Germline V CDR1 and CDR2: DFQATT, SNEGSKA (reference sequence). Written as DNA, the CDR3 is TGCAGTGCTAGAGATTCCAGCTTAGATGATGGCTACACCTTC. Translation gives CSARDSSLDDGYTF.

The rearrangement joins TRBV4-2 to TRBJ1-1, with 9 positions matching TRBD1. The CDR3 totals 13 residues. The V gene's germline CDR1 is LGHNA and CDR2 YNFKEQ. V lost 6 bases and J lost 2; bases outside the gene matches: 1. The CDR3 DNA follows: TGTGCCAGCAGACAGGGGGCTAACACTGAAGCTTTCTTT. It encodes CASRQGANTEAFF.

This clonotype has at least ten counts. V and J are TRBV7-2 and TRBJ2-1; 16 bases are a match to TRBD2. This CDR3 is 19 amino acids long. Unmatched junction bases numbered 10, after V lost 5 bases and J lost 3 bases. Looked up from germline, CDR1 is SGHTA and CDR2 is FQGNSA. CDR3 nucleotides: TGTGCCAGCAGCAAGGGACTAGCGGGAGGGCCAGTCCTCTACAATGAGCAGTTCTTC. Translation: CASSKGLAGGPVLYNEQFF.

This clonotype occurred many times. The chain is built from TRBV7-8 and TRBJ2-1, with D possibly being TRBD2 (6 bases). With 5 bases removed from V and 8 bases from J, the gap between germline ends came to 10 bases. Germline V lookup: CDR1 SGHVS, CDR2 FQNEAQ. The CDR3 runs to 12 residues. CDR3 sequence reads: CASSQGDYEQFF. The CDR3 DNA sequence: TGTGCCAGCAGCCAAGGGGACTATGAGCAGTTCTTC. Drawing the rest from reference TRBV7-8 and TRBJ2-1, the complete variable domain is GAGVSQSPRYKVAKRGQDVALRCDPISGHVSLFWYQQALGQGPEFLTYFQNEAQLDKSGLPSDRFFAERPEGSVSTLKIQRTQQEDSAVYLCASSQGDYEQFFGPGTRLTVL.